These 32 T cell receptor beta chains share one sample of origin, sequenced in a study of blood T cell repertoires in COVID-19 (dated by TCRdb to 2020 to 2021). The library was built by means of the immunoSEQ multiplex PCR assay. Held by TCRdb, this immuneACCESS table contains in-frame sequences only and omits some clones. Under half of the omission traces to an unresolved V gene where checked; the cause of the rest is unknown. Counted in this sample were about 200,000 clones; roughly 88% of them appeared once. Of the sample, about 2.2% falls within the top ten clones. The source material was peripheral blood. The receptors here all came from a man aged 30 to 39 who had recovered from COVID-19.

This chain joins TRBV20-1 and TRBJ1-3; a possible D gene is TRBD1 (5 bases). Germline loops: CDR1 DFQATT, CDR2 SNEGSKA (reference sequence). V shed 3 bases and J shed 2 bases, with 11 bases lying between them. This CDR3 has 14 amino acids. In DNA form, the CDR3 reads TGCAGTGCTAGTCGGACATATGCTGGAAACACCATATATTTT. It translates to CSASRTYAGNTIYF.

The rearrangement uses TRBV30 and TRBJ2-5, with D perhaps matching TRBD1 (5 bases). V was shortened by 0 bases and J by 5 bases, with 10 bases between the two germline ends. Looked up from germline, CDR1 is GTSNPN and CDR2 is SVGIG (reference sequence). This CDR3 has 13 amino acids. CDR3: CAWSVSPGETQYF. The CDR3 nucleotides read TGTGCCTGGAGTGTTTCCCCAGGGGAGACCCAGTACTTC.

CDR3 protein: CASSLAEFGNQPQHF. The CDR3 DNA reads as TGTGCCAGCAGCTTGGCCGAGTTCGGTAATCAGCCCCAGCATTTT. V and J are TRBV5-6 and TRBJ1-5; no firm D call. The germline CDR1 and CDR2 sequences are SGHDT and YYEEEE. V was pared by 0 bases and J by 4 bases, with 11 bases between. CDR3 length: 15 amino acids.

A single count supports this clone. V and J are TRBV7-2 and TRBJ1-5; D gene ambiguous. Trimming removed 1 base from V and 4 bases from J, with 5 bases in between. The CDR3 sequence is 13 residues long. The V gene's germline CDR1 is SGHTA and CDR2 FQGNSA. The CDR3 DNA sequence: TGTGCCAGCAGCTTAGAACGGAATCAGCCCCAGCATTTT. Amino acids: CASSLERNQPQHF.

The chain has TRBV19 and TRBJ2-1, with D possibly TRBD1 on 8 matching bases. CDR1 and CDR2 from the germline V gene are LNHDA and SQIVND (reference sequence). The CDR3 spans 17 residues. V was clipped by 6 bases and J by 5 bases, with 23 bases between them. The CDR3 region is CASSLPWGGTGDNEQFF. DNA for the CDR3: TGTGCCAGTAGCCTCCCGTGGGGGGGGACAGGCGACAATGAGCAGTTCTTC.

In DNA, the CDR3 is TGTGCCACCCGGGACTTGTTTGTTTCTGATACGCAGTATTTT. Protein sequence: CATRDLFVSDTQYF. This sequence joins TRBV19 and TRBJ2-3; D is possibly TRBD2 (6 bases). The V end was cut by 10 bases, the J end by 6 bases, with 20 bases between. The CDR3 totals 14 residues. Germline CDR1 is LNHDA and CDR2 is SQIVND (reference sequence).

The chain carries TRBV24-1 and TRBJ1-1, with D tentatively TRBD1 (5 bases). CDR3 size: 11 residues. In germline, CDR1 is KGHDR, CDR2 SFDVKD. V lost 7 bases to trimming and J lost 11 bases, with 13 bases between them. The CDR3 sequence is CATRFTGPAFF. In DNA, the CDR3 is TGTGCCACCAGATTTACAGGTCCGGCTTTCTTT.

V is TRBV5-1 and J is TRBJ2-1, with 15 bases that match TRBD2. Unmatched junction bases numbered 5, after V lost 2 bases and J lost 2 bases. The V gene's germline CDR1 is SGHRS and CDR2 YFSETQ. The CDR3 is 18 amino acids. The CDR3 spells CASSFPGTSGGTYNEQFF. CDR3 sequence (DNA): TGCGCCAGCAGCTTTCCCGGGACTAGCGGGGGGACCTACAATGAGCAGTTCTTC.

V is TRBV7-9 and J is TRBJ2-5; 7 bases match TRBD1. Germline values: CDR1 SEHNR, CDR2 FQNEAQ (reference sequence). The CDR3 runs to 14 residues. The ends lost 2 bases at V and 5 bases at J; junction bases unmatched: 5. CDR3 nucleotides: TGTGCCAGCAGCTTAAACAGGGGTCAGGAGACCCAGTACTTC. This sequence encodes CASSLNRGQETQYF.

The rearrangement links TRBV4-1 to TRBJ2-7; 8 bases fit TRBD2. This CDR3 is 16 amino acids long. The V segment lost 4 bases and the J segment 2 bases; nucleotides outside the gene matches: 10. Looked up from germline, CDR1 is MGHRA and CDR2 is YSYEKL. The DNA of the CDR3 is TGCGCCAGCAGCCGAAGAGTCGGGGGGGTTACCTACGAGCAGTACTTC. This codes for CASSRRVGGVTYEQYF.

J is TRBJ1-4 and V is TRBV9; D gene unclear. V lost 0 bases and J lost 0, with 6 bases in between. Germline V gene lookup returns CDR1 SGDLS and CDR2 YYNGEE. The CDR3 consists of 15 residues. CDR3 protein: CASSVAPATNEKLFF. As DNA, the CDR3 is TGTGCCAGCAGCGTAGCGCCGGCAACTAATGAAAAACTGTTTTTT.

This clone occurred a few times. The rearrangement joins TRBV18 to TRBJ2-7, with D maybe TRBD1 (6 bases). The V end was cut by 0 bases, the J end by 3 bases, with 21 bases between. This CDR3 has 18 residues. Per germline, CDR1 KGHSH and CDR2 LQKENI. CDR3 nucleotides: TGTGCCAGCTCACCACCGAACAGGGTTGGGGAGAGAGGCTACGAGCAGTACTTC. Protein: CASSPPNRVGERGYEQYF. The whole variable domain, remainder taken from reference TRBV18 and TRBJ2-7, is NAGVMQNPRHLVRRRGQEARLRCSPMKGHSHVYWYRQLPEEGLKFMVYLQKENIIDESGMPKERFSAEFPKEGPSILRIQQVVRGDSAAYFCASSPPNRVGERGYEQYFGPGTRLTVT.

This clone was picked up one time. The V call is TRBV5-8, the J call TRBJ2-5; TRBD2 matches 14 bases. CDR1 and CDR2 from the germline V gene are SGHTS and YDEGEE. The V gene end was trimmed by 0 bases and the J gene end by 4 bases; junction bases not matched to a gene: 2. The length of the CDR3 is 16 residues. CDR3 coding DNA: TGTGCCAGCAGCTTGGGACTAGCGGGGGGGCTAGAGACCCAGTACTTC. As protein: CASSLGLAGGLETQYF. Together with reference TRBV5-8 and TRBJ2-5, the CDR3 gives the full variable domain: EAGVTQSPTHLIKTRGQQATLRCSPISGHTSVYWYQQALGLGLQFLLWYDEGEERNRGNFPPRFSGRQFPNYSSELNVNALELEDSALYLCASSLGLAGGLETQYFGPGTRLLVL.

This clone was recorded a few times. The rearrangement joins TRBV11-2 to TRBJ2-7; D gene uncertain. This CDR3 contains 13 residues. V lost 3 bases, J lost 5 bases, and 11 bases lay in between. Per germline, CDR1 SGHAT and CDR2 FQNNGV. CDR3 protein: CASSFSTIHEQYF. The CDR3 coding sequence is TGTGCCAGCAGCTTTAGCACTATCCACGAGCAGTACTTC. The whole variable domain, remainder taken from reference TRBV11-2 and TRBJ2-7, is EAGVAQSPRYKIIEKRQSVAFWCNPISGHATLYWYQQILGQGPKLLIQFQNNGVVDDSQLPKDRFSAERLKGVDSTLKIQPAKLEDSAVYLCASSFSTIHEQYFGPGTRLTVT.

The genes are TRBV4-1 and TRBJ2-1; 7 nucleotides line up with TRBD2. This CDR3 spans 15 amino acids. The V and J ends lost 0 bases and 4 bases, in that order; junction bases with no gene match: 3. Germline V gene sequence: CDR1 MGHRA, CDR2 YSYEKL. Here the CDR3 DNA reads TGCGCCAGCAGCCAAGAGACCGGGGGGTACAATGAGCAGTTCTTC. It translates to CASSQETGGYNEQFF.

This sequence joins TRBV6-5 and TRBJ1-2; TRBD1 agrees at 7 bases. The CDR3 length is 15 residues. Germline CDR1 and CDR2: MNHEY and SVGAGI. The V gene end was trimmed by 6 bases and the J gene end by 4 bases; junction bases not matched to a gene: 11. CDR3 bases: TGTGCCAGCAGCCCGCAGACAGGGAAGGGCTATGGCTACACCTTC. It translates to CASSPQTGKGYGYTF.

The chain couples TRBV7-9 to TRBJ1-5, with no clear D. With 5 bases removed from V and 0 bases from J, the gap between germline ends came to 11 bases. The CDR3 consists of 15 residues. The germline V gene encodes CDR1 SEHNR and CDR2 FQNEAQ (reference sequence). The CDR3 DNA sequence: TGTGCCAGCAGCCCCGAGTCGGGTAGCAATCAGCCCCAGCATTTT. Protein sequence: CASSPESGSNQPQHF.

V is TRBV11-3 and J is TRBJ2-2; TRBD2 aligns across 10 bases. This CDR3 spans 15 amino acids. Germline-derived CDR1 and CDR2 are SGHNT and YENEEA. V was clipped by 5 bases and J by 8 bases; unmatched bases: 8. CDR3 sequence: CASSPGLAWGGELFF. The CDR3 bases are TGTGCCAGCAGCCCGGGACTAGCGTGGGGGGGGGAGCTGTTTTTT.

The chain recombines TRBV5-1 with TRBJ1-1; 7 bases map to TRBD1. J lost 1 base, V lost 4 bases, and 4 bases had no gene match. CDR3 length: 14 residues. Germline CDR1 SGHRS, CDR2 YFSETQ. The DNA for the CDR3 is TGCGCCAGCAGCCCCCGGACAGGGAACACTGAAGCTTTCTTT. This translates into CASSPRTGNTEAFF.

This chain uses TRBV4-2 with TRBJ2-7, with TRBD1 identical over 7 bases. Germline assignment: CDR1 LGHNA and CDR2 YNFKEQ. After removal of 2 bases from V and 4 bases from J, the junction contained 11 bases not matched to a gene. The CDR3 sequence is 16 residues long. DNA of the CDR3: TGTGCCAGCAGCCAATCTACTCCCAGGGGGTGGTACGAGCAGTACTTC. It translates to CASSQSTPRGWYEQYF.

V gene TRBV15 combines with J gene TRBJ2-4; TRBD1 aligns across 8 bases. Trimming removed 5 bases from V and 1 base from J; junction bases left unmatched: 7. Germline V gene data show CDR1 as LNHNV and CDR2 as YYDKDF (reference sequence). The CDR3 loop spans 16 amino acids. CDR3 nucleotide sequence: TGTGCCACCAGCGGACAGGGACTGAGGGCCAAAAACATTCAGTACTTC. Translation gives CATSGQGLRAKNIQYF.

To note about this clone: Other DNA sequences within the sample encode an identical CDR3. CDR3 in amino acids: CASSLAGQPQHF. CDR3 coding DNA: TGTGCCAGCAGCTTAGCCGGTCAGCCCCAGCATTTT. The chain recombines TRBV11-2 with TRBJ1-5, with D unclear. Per the germline V gene, CDR1 is SGHAT and CDR2 is FQNNGV. Trimming removed 1 base at V and 6 bases at J, with 4 bases between. There are 12 residues in the CDR3. Combining the CDR3 with reference TRBV11-2 and TRBJ1-5 gives the whole variable domain EAGVAQSPRYKIIEKRQSVAFWCNPISGHATLYWYQQILGQGPKLLIQFQNNGVVDDSQLPKDRFSAERLKGVDSTLKIQPAKLEDSAVYLCASSLAGQPQHFGDGTRLSIL.

V is TRBV11-3 and J is TRBJ2-1; D gene unclear. The ends were cut back, 2 bases at V and 5 bases at J, with 22 bases in the middle. CDR3 length: 18 amino acids. The germline V gene encodes CDR1 SGHNT and CDR2 YENEEA. The CDR3 DNA reads as TGTGCCAGCAGCTTAAGTGTCGGGTCCACTATGATAAACAATGAGCAGTTCTTC. Amino acid sequence: CASSLSVGSTMINNEQFF.

In its sample, this clone ranks as medium-sized (0.01 to 0.1%). This sequence joins TRBV19 and TRBJ2-3; TRBD1 agrees at 8 bases. This CDR3 contains 15 residues. V lost 3 bases to trimming and J lost 4 bases; unmatched junction nucleotides: 6. Germline CDR1 and CDR2: LNHDA and SQIVND (reference sequence). The CDR3 DNA sequence: TGTGCCAGTAGTATGGACAGGGCCCGGGCAGATACGCAGTATTTT. Its protein product is CASSMDRARADTQYF.

V and J are TRBV11-3 and TRBJ2-7, with D possibly being TRBD2 (6 bases). V lost 3 bases to trimming and J lost 6 bases, with 9 bases between them. Germline CDR1 reads SGHNT; CDR2 reads YENEEA. The CDR3 length is 12 residues. DNA of the CDR3: TGTGCCAGCAGCTTTAACGGGGGCGAGCAGTACTTC. It specifies CASSFNGGEQYF. Full variable domain (missing parts from reference TRBV11-3 and TRBJ2-7): EAGVVQSPRYKIIEKKQPVAFWCNPISGHNTLYWYLQNLGQGPELLIRYENEEAVDDSQLPKDRFSAERLKGVDSTLKIQPAELGDSAVYLCASSFNGGEQYFGPGTRLTVT.

V gene TRBV18 combines with J gene TRBJ2-3, with 13 bases lining up with TRBD2. Per the germline V gene, CDR1 is KGHSH and CDR2 is LQKENI. This CDR3 comprises 16 residues. V dropped 3 bases and J dropped 4; count of bases not matched to a gene: 4. The CDR3 nucleotides read TGTGCCAGCTCACCGATGACTAGCGGGGGGCCAGATACGCAGTATTTT. Encoded protein: CASSPMTSGGPDTQYF.

This chain links TRBV27 with TRBJ2-7; 7 positions agree with TRBD1. The CDR3 consists of 15 residues. J lost 3 bases, V lost 5 bases, and 10 bases had no gene match. Germline CDR1 MNHEY, CDR2 SMNVEV (reference sequence). The CDR3 loop reads CASSRTGATIYEQYF. The CDR3 DNA follows: TGTGCCAGCAGTAGGACAGGTGCTACCATCTACGAGCAGTACTTC.

This clone was counted a single time. The gene calls are TRBV5-6 and TRBJ2-2; D remains unclear. The CDR3 is made up of 16 amino acids. Germline assignment: CDR1 SGHDT and CDR2 YYEEEE. Trimming shortened V by 5 bases and J by 1 base, and 15 bases separated the two germline ends. CDR3 amino acids: CASRNSLVGNTGELFF. CDR3 nucleotide sequence: TGTGCCAGCAGAAATAGCCTCGTCGGGAACACCGGGGAGCTGTTTTTT.

V usage is TRBV15 and J usage is TRBJ2-5; TRBD1 aligns across 8 bases. J was trimmed by 2 bases and V by 3 bases; bases with no gene match: 2. The CDR3 contains 14 residues. The germline V gene has CDR1 LNHNV and CDR2 YYDKDF (reference sequence). The CDR3 DNA follows: TGTGCCACCAGCAGTTACAGGGGGCAAGAGACCCAGTACTTC. Residues: CATSSYRGQETQYF.

This chain joins TRBV27 and TRBJ1-4, with a possible D match to TRBD1 (6 bases). Trimming removed 9 bases from V and 7 bases from J, with 15 bases in between. This CDR3 has 13 residues. Germline CDR1 reads MNHEY; CDR2 reads SMNVEV (reference sequence). The CDR3 sequence is CASKRTVSEKLFF. DNA for the CDR3: TGTGCCAGTAAAAGGACAGTTAGTGAAAAACTGTTTTTT.

The chain uses TRBV6-1 and TRBJ1-5; D is unresolved. Germline lookup yields CDR1 MNHNS and CDR2 SASEGT. V lost 4 bases to trimming and J lost 7 bases, with 20 bases between them. CDR3 length: 16 amino acids. The CDR3 DNA is TGTGCCAGCAGTGCGCTAGGTGTCCTACTAGGCCAGCCCCAGCATTTT. This translates into CASSALGVLLGQPQHF.

The chain combines TRBV3-1 (or the pseudogene TRBV3-2) with TRBJ2-1; TRBD2 agrees at 10 bases. This CDR3 spans 15 amino acids. With 2 bases clipped from V and 8 bases from J, the junction kept 6 bases outside the gene matches. From germline, CDR1 is LGHDT and CDR2 YNNKEL (reference sequence). CDR3 nucleotide sequence: TGTGCCAGCAGCCAAAGGGGACTAGCGTTGGATGAGCAGTTCTTC. Its protein is CASSQRGLALDEQFF.